The clone carrying this T cell receptor (beta chain) was recorded a few times. These data come from a study of blood T cell repertoires in COVID-19. Study context: Both acute and convalescent COVID-19 samples were obtained from the United States, Italy and Spain. T cells, B-cell-depleted T cells, or PBMCs supplied cDNA or gDNA.

The Seattle patients joined while their infection was active and were tracked longitudinally afterward. Study processing details: Amplification with reference gene primers provided the estimates of nucleated cell counts. Only in-frame clones appear in the TCRdb table, and some are missing; sequencing was by immunoSEQ multiplex PCR. For V, J and clone size, that table is used; D and trimming come from the DNA. The profile covers 150,000 to 200,000 clones, with about four fifths appearing a single time and roughly 7.1% taken by the ten largest. The CDR3 covers 18 residues. Trimming cost V 0 bases and J 1 base, with 14 bases left between them. Germline values: CDR1 SGHRS, CDR2 YFSETQ.

The V gene is TRBV5-1, the J gene TRBJ2-6; D gene uncertain. Sequences were obtained from peripheral blood. This receptor was obtained from an older woman with COVID-19, enrolled during active disease. CDR3 protein: CASSLGWLDFSGANVLTF. CDR3 DNA sequence: TGCGCCAGCAGCTTGGGGTGGTTAGATTTTTCTGGGGCCAACGTCCTGACTTTC.